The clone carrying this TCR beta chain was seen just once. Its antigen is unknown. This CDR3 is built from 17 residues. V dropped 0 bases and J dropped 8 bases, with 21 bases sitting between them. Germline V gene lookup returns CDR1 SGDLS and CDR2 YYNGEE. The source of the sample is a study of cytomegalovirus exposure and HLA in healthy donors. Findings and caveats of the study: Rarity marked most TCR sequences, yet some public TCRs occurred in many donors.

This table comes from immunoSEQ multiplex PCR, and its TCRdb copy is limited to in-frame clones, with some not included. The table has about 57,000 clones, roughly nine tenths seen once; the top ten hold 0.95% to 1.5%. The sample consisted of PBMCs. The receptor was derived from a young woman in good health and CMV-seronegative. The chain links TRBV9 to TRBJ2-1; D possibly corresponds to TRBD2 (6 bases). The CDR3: CASSVGNSGWSVDEQFF. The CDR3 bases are TGTGCCAGCAGCGTAGGAAACAGCGGGTGGTCGGTGGATGAGCAGTTCTTC.